This T cell receptor (beta chain) is drawn from a study of T cells of healthy individuals. This clonotype appeared many times. TCRdb independently ran MiXCR on the 5' RACE reads; one entry per CDR3 protein. The sample has roughly 76,000 distinct CDR3 sequences, about 5% seen once. This clonotype was obtained from a female donor in good health.

The CDR3 sequence: CASSEIETQYF. The CDR3 bases are TGTGCCAGCAGCGAAATCGAGACCCAGTACTTC. The chain links TRBV7-8 to TRBJ2-5; D is ambiguous. This CDR3 has 11 amino acids. V lost 5 bases, J lost 5 bases, and 6 bases lay in between. CDR1 and CDR2 from the germline V gene are SGHVS and FQNEAQ. Looking up the rest from reference TRBV7-8 and TRBJ2-5 gives the full variable domain: GAGVSQSPRYKVAKRGQDVALRCDPISGHVSLFWYQQALGQGPEFLTYFQNEAQLDKSGLPSDRFFAERPEGSVSTLKIQRTQQEDSAVYLCASSEIETQYFGPGTRLLVL.